Detailed here is one TCR beta chain. The CDR3 sequence is 14 residues long. The data were obtained in a study of blood T cell repertoires in COVID-19. The overall study: Donors in the United States, Italy and Spain gave samples during acute or convalescent COVID-19. The cDNA or gDNA used as material had been derived from T cells, B-cell-depleted T cells, or PBMCs.

As handled by the study authors: Reference gene primer amplification gave estimated nucleated cell counts. TCRdb keeps only in-frame clones here, not all; method: immunoSEQ multiplex PCR. The V and J calls and clone size are taken from that table; D and trimming were inferred from the DNA. The sample consists of 200,000 to 300,000 clones, around 83% of them appearing once. Sequencing input: peripheral blood. This TCR derives from a man aged 25 to 40 who had recovered from COVID-19. The chain recombines TRBV21-1 with TRBJ1-4; the listed D gene, TRBD1, was not tested against the DNA. TRBV21-1 is tagged as a pseudogene. The CDR3 protein is CASSYRDRDEKLFF. The CDR3 DNA reads TGTGCCAGCAGCTACAGGGATAGAGATGAAAAACTGTTTTTT.